This T cell receptor beta chain was recovered during a study of OX40 agonist ivuxolimab in advanced cancers. About the research overall: Ivuxolimab was delivered to patients intravenously every 2 weeks at doses spanning 0.01 to 10 mg/kg.

Study-wide points: Antigens targeted by the expanded peripheral T cells were not determined. In the 0.1 to 3.0 mg/kg range, CD4+ and CD8+ blood T cells had expanded clonally by week 6.

This clone occurred once. What it binds is not known. In germline, CDR1 is GTSNPN, CDR2 SVGIG (reference sequence). The ends lost 5 bases at V and 5 bases at J; junction bases unmatched: 10. The CDR3 runs to 14 residues. Profiled with immunoSEQ multiplex PCR; TCRdb holds only in-frame clones, not every one. Of over 65,000 clones listed, 84% are singletons. Specimen: CD4+ or CD8+ T cells sorted from blood, collected in a trial of the OX40 agonist ivuxolimab. The receptor was isolated from an adult with an advanced solid tumor such as melanoma, head and neck, liver or kidney cancer. The chain is built from TRBV30 and TRBJ2-5, with 8 bases fitting TRBD2. CDR3 loop: CAWVPGLEIETQYF. The CDR3 DNA follows: TGTGCCTGGGTTCCGGGACTAGAGATCGAGACCCAGTACTTC.